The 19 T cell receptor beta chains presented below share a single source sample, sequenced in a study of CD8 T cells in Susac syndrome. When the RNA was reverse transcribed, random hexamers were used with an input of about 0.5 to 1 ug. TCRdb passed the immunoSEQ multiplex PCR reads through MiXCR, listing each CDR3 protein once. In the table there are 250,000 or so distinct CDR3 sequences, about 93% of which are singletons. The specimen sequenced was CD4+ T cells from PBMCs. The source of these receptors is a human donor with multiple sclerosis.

Written as DNA, the CDR3 is TGCGCCAGCAGCTTGGGGTCGAGCAATCAGCCCCAGCATTTT. It codes for CASSLGSSNQPQHF. The rearrangement joins TRBV5-1 to TRBJ1-5; D is unclear. Trimming removed 0 bases from V and 1 base from J, with 5 bases in between. This CDR3 has 14 amino acids. The germline CDR1 and CDR2 sequences are SGHRS and YFSETQ.

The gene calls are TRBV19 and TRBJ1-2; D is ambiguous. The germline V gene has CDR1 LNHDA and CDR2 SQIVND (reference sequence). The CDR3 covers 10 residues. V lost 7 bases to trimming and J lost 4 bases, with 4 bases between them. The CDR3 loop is CASKSYGYTF. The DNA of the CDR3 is TGTGCCAGTAAATCCTATGGCTACACCTTC.

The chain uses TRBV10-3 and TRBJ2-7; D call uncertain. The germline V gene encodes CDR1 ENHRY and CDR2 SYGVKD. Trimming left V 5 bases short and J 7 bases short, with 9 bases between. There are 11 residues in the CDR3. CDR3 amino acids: CAISTTEEQYF. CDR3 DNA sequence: TGTGCCATCAGTACTACGGAGGAGCAGTACTTC.

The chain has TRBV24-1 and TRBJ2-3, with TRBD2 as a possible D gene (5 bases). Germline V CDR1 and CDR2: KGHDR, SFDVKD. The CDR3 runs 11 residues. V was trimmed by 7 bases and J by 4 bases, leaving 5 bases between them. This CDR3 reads CATREADTQYF. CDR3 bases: TGTGCCACCAGGGAGGCAGATACGCAGTATTTT.

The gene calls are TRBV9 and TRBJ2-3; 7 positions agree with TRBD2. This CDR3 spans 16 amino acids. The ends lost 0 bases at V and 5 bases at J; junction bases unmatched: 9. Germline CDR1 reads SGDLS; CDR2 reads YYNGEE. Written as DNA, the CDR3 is TGTGCCAGCAGCGTAGGTAGTGCCAGGGAGGGAGATACGCAGTATTTT. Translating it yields CASSVGSAREGDTQYF.

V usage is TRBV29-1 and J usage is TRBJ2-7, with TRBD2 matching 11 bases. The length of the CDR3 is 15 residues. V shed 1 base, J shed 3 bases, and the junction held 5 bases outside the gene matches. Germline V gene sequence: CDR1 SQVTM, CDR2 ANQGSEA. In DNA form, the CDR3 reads TGCAGCGTTGAAGGGCCGGGACTAGCGGACTACGAGCAGTACGTC. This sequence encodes CSVEGPGLADYEQYV.

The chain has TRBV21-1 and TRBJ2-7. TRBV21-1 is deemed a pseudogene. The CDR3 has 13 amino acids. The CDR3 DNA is TGTGCCAGCAGCAAATCCCCGACCTACGAGCAGTACTTC. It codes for CASSKSPTYEQYF.

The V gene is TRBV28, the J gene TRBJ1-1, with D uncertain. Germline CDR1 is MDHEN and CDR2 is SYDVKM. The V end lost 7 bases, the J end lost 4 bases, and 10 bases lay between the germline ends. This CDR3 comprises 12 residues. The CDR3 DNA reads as TGTGCCAGCAACACCGGGATCACTGAAGCTTTCTTT. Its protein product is CASNTGITEAFF.

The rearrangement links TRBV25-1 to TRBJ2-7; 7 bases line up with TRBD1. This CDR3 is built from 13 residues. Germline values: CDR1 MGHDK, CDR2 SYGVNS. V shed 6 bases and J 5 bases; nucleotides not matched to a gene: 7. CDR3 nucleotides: TGTGCCAGCAGAAAGACAGGGAGCGACGAGCAGTACTTC. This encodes CASRKTGSDEQYF.

CDR3 loop: CASSLAQGWTDTQYF. CDR3 bases: TGTGCCAGCAGCTTAGCGCAGGGTTGGACAGATACGCAGTATTTT. The rearrangement links TRBV7-8 to TRBJ2-3; maybe TRBD1 (5 bases). Germline V gene lookup returns CDR1 SGHVS and CDR2 FQNEAQ. The CDR3 runs 15 residues. V was pared by 0 bases and J by 3 bases, with 10 bases between.

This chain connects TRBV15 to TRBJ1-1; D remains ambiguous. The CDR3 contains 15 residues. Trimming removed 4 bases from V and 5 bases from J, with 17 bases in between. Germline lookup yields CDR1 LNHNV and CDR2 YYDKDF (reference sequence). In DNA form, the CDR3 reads TGTGCCACCAGCACCGGACCGAGTTTGGTAACTGAAGCTTTCTTT. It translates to CATSTGPSLVTEAFF.

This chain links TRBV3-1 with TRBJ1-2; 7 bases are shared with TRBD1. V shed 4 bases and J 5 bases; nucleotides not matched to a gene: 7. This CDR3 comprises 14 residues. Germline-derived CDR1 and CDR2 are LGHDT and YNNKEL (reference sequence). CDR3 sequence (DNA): TGTGCCAGCAGCCTATTGGGACAGCCTTATGGCTACACCTTC. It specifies CASSLLGQPYGYTF.

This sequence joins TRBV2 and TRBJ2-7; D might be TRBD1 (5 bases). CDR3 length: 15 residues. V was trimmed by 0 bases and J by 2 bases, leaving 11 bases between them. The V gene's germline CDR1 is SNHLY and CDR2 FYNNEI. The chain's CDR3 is CASSEAVAGTYEQYV. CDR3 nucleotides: TGTGCCAGCAGTGAAGCGGTGGCAGGGACCTACGAGCAGTACGTC.

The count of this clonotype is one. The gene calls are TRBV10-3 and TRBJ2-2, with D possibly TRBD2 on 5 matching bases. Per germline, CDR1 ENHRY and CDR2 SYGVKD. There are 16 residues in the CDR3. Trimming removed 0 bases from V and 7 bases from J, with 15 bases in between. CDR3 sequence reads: CAISESADGGVGELFF. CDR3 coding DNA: TGTGCCATCAGTGAGTCGGCCGACGGAGGAGTCGGGGAGCTGTTTTTT.

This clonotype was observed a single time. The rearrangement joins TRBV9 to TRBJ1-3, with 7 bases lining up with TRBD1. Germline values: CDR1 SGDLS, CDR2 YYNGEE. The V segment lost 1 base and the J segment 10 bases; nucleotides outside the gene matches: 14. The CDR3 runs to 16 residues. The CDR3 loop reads CASSVRQGSAGGTIYF. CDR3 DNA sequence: TGTGCCAGCAGCGTAAGACAGGGATCCGCTGGAGGGACCATATATTTT. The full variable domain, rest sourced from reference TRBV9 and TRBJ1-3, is DSGVTQTPKHLITATGQRVTLRCSPRSGDLSVYWYQQSLDQGLQFLIQYYNGEERAKGNILERFSAQQFPDLHSELNLSSLELGDSALYFCASSVRQGSAGGTIYFGEGSWLTVV.

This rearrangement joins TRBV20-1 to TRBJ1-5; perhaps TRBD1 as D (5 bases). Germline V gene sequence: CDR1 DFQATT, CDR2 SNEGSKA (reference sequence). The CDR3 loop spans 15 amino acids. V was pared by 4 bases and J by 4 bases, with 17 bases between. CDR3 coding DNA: TGCAGTGCTAATAGGGGTCGGTTACTGAATCAGCCCCAGCATTTT. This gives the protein CSANRGRLLNQPQHF.

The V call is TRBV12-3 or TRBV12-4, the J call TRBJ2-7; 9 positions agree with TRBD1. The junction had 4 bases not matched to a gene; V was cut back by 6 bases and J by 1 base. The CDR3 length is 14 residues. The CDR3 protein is CASSLQGASYEQYF. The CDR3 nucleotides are TGTGCCAGCAGCTTACAGGGGGCATCCTACGAGCAGTACTTC.

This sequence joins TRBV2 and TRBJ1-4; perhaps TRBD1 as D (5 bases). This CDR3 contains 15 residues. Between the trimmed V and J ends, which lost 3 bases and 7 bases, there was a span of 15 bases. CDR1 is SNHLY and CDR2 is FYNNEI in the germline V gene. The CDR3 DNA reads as TGTGCCAGCAGTGATAATCCAGGGTATGCTGAAAAACTGTTTTTT. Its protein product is CASSDNPGYAEKLFF.

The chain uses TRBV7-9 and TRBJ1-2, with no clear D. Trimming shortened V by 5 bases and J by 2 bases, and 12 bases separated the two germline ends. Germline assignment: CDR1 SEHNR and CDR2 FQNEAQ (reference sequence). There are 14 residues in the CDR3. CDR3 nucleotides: TGTGCCAGCAGCGCAAGAACGGCGAACTATGGCTACACCTTC. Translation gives CASSARTANYGYTF. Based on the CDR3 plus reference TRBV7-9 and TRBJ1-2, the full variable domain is DTGVSQNPRHKITKRGQNVTFRCDPISEHNRLYWYRQTLGQGPEFLTYFQNEAQLEKSRLLSDRFSAERPKGSFSTLEIQRTEQGDSAMYLCASSARTANYGYTFGSGTRLTVV.